This T cell receptor (beta chain) originates from a study of STAT5B mutations in CD4+ large granular lymphocyte leukemia. For the study at large: Healthy donors showed HLA-associated enrichment of the CDR3 'QG' motif. Findings and caveats of the study: Less than 30% of private leukemic clonotypes occurred rarely in other patients' non-leukemic repertoires.

This clone was observed a single time. Its antigen is not identified. Per the study methods: Lowest detectable productive clonotype frequency was 2.59 x 10-5. Sequenced by immunoSEQ multiplex PCR; TCRdb stores in-frame clones only, minus some. Clone size and the V and J calls come from that table; the DNA yielded D and trimming. Among roughly 30,000 clones, 87% were seen once, and the ten largest hold roughly 3.2%. The trim removed 2 bases at V and 4 bases at J, leaving 1 base unmatched. Germline V lookup: CDR1 SGDLS, CDR2 YYNGEE. The CDR3 has 15 residues. The source is a human donor in good health. Specimen: CD4+ T cells from blood buffy coats. The rearrangement links TRBV9 to TRBJ2-5, with 14 bases matching TRBD2. CDR3 nucleotides: TGTGCCAGCAGCGTGGGGACTAGCGGGAGAGAGACCCAGTACTTC. Protein product: CASSVGTSGRETQYF.